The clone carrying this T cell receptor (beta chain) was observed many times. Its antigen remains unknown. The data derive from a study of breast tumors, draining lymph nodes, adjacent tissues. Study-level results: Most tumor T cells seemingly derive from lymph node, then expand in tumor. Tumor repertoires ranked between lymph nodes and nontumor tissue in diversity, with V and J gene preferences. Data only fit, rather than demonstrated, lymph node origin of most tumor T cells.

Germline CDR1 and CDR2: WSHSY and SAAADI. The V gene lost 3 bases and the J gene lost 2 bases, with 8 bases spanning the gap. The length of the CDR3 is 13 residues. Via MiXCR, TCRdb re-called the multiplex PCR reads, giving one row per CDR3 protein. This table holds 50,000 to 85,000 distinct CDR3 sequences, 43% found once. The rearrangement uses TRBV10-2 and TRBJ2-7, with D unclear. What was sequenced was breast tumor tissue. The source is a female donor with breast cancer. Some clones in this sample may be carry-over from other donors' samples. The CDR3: CASSEKGPYEQYF. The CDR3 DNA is TGCGCCAGCAGTGAAAAGGGCCCCTACGAGCAGTACTTC.